This paragraph covers one T cell receptor beta chain sequence. The data stem from a study of blood T cell repertoires in COVID-19. Overall study: Acute-phase and convalescent COVID-19 samples originated in the United States, Italy and Spain. Sources were T cells, B-cell-depleted T cells, or PBMCs; the material itself was cDNA or gDNA.

The authors' processing: How many nucleated cells were present was estimated from reference gene primer amplification. Method: immunoSEQ multiplex PCR; TCRdb's copy keeps in-frame clones and lacks some. The V and J calls and the clone size are those of that table, but D and trimming were determined from the DNA. The sample yields roughly 170,000 clones, 85% to 90% seen once. V lost 1 base and J lost 4, with 17 bases in between. The CDR3 spans 16 residues. The chain couples TRBV5-3 to TRBJ2-5; maybe TRBD2 (5 bases). TRBV5-3 is recorded as an ORF, its role being uncertain. What was sequenced was peripheral blood. The receptor was isolated from a man aged 65 to 85 with active or convalescent COVID-19. The CDR3 DNA follows: TGTGCCAGAAGCTTGTCCCAAGACTACTCTCTAGAGACCCAGTACTTC. Residues: CARSLSQDYSLETQYF.